In this sample, the clone carrying this TCR beta chain turned up many times. Researchers took RNA transcripts and amplified TCR beta CDR3 regions from them. In the first round, RT-PCR was carried out with HTBI primers, and a multiplex PCR formed the second round. MiXCR, applied by TCRdb to the multiplex PCR reads, yields one record per CDR3 protein. The sample holds 350,000 or so distinct CDR3 sequences; roughly 15% are singletons and the top ten take 9% to 15%. This CDR3 comprises 18 residues. V shed 2 bases and J 2 bases; nucleotides not matched to a gene: 12. These data come from a study of Graves' ophthalmopathy and Graves' hyperthyroidism.

The rearrangement uses TRBV12-3 or TRBV12-4 and TRBJ1-5, with 7 bases that match TRBD1. The sample comprised peripheral blood. This TCR derives from an adult man with Graves' ophthalmopathy. CDR3 sequence (DNA): TGTGCCAGCAGTTTAATAAATACCGGGACAGTGGGCAATCAGCCCCAGCATTTT. Its translation: CASSLINTGTVGNQPQHF.